This TCR beta chain was sequenced for a study of graft-versus-host responses after intestinal transplantation. Sequencing was performed with immunoSEQ multiplex PCR; in TCRdb, only in-frame clones are kept and a portion is missing. The table shows about 93,000 clones, with around 93% occurring only once. CDR3 length: 16 residues. CDR1 is LGHNA and CDR2 is YSLEER in the germline V gene. Trimming took 1 base from V and 6 from J; bases not matched to a gene: 9. About this clone: Its antigen is unknown.

V gene TRBV4-3 combines with J gene TRBJ1-2; 9 bases line up with TRBD1. This receptor was identified in a human donor who received an intestinal transplant. The input for sequencing was unstimulated CD8+ T cells sorted from spleen or lymph node cells, taken before intestinal transplant. CDR3 nucleotides: TGCGCCAGCAGCCAAGCCTCCGGGACAGGGAGGGATGGCTACACCTTC. It is translated as CASSQASGTGRDGYTF.